The 31 T cell receptor beta chains below all came from one sample that was sequenced in a study of identical twins. TCRdb reanalysed the 5' RACE reads using MiXCR and keeps one entry per CDR3 protein. The sample lists a few hundred thousand distinct CDR3 sequences; around 9.6% were seen once. These same data were also listed under a study on yellow fever vaccine responses in identical twins.

Sequencing used PBMCs. These receptors originate from a woman under 30 in good health.

This clonotype was recorded many times. The chain combines TRBV3-1 with TRBJ2-1; TRBD2 agrees at 7 bases. The V segment lost 3 bases and the J segment 5 bases; nucleotides outside the gene matches: 4. Germline-derived CDR1 and CDR2 are LGHDT and YNNKEL (reference sequence). This CDR3 region has 14 residues. CDR3 amino acids: CASSHTAGDNEQFF. In DNA form, the CDR3 reads TGTGCCAGCAGCCATACGGCGGGAGACAATGAGCAGTTCTTC.

The genes are TRBV7-2 and TRBJ2-5; D remains unclear. With 1 base removed from V and 0 bases from J, the gap between germline ends came to 12 bases. The CDR3 contains 16 residues. Germline V CDR1 and CDR2: SGHTA, FQGNSA. The CDR3 protein is CASSLVLRTDQETQYF. CDR3 DNA: TGTGCCAGCAGCTTAGTCCTACGGACGGACCAAGAGACCCAGTACTTC.

This clonotype was counted many times. This chain links TRBV12-3 or TRBV12-4 with TRBJ1-5; no clear D gene. V was cut by 1 base and J by 0 bases, with 10 bases left in between. The length of the CDR3 is 16 residues. CDR3 loop: CASSLGSGLSNQPQHF. In nucleotides, the CDR3 is TGTGCCAGCAGTTTAGGGTCGGGTCTTAGCAATCAGCCCCAGCATTTT.

This clonotype was seen only a few times. V and J are TRBV13 and TRBJ1-3, with a tentative D call TRBD1 (6 bases). This CDR3 contains 16 residues. The germline V gene has CDR1 PRHDT and CDR2 FYEKMQ (reference sequence). V was cut by 5 bases and J by 4 bases, with 18 bases left in between. The CDR3 region is CASSLQGGVSGNTIYF. In DNA form, the CDR3 reads TGTGCCAGCAGCCTACAGGGTGGCGTATCCGGAAACACCATATATTTT.

This clonotype appeared a few times. The J gene is TRBJ2-3, the V gene TRBV5-1; 7 nucleotides align to TRBD1. CDR3 length equals 15 residues. Per the germline V gene, CDR1 is SGHRS and CDR2 is YFSETQ. The junction had 11 bases not matched to a gene; V was cut back by 6 bases and J by 4 bases. CDR3 nucleotides: TGCGCCAGCAAGCAAGCATCCCAGGGGGCAGATACGCAGTATTTT. Its protein product is CASKQASQGADTQYF.

This clonotype was detected only a few times. The chain employs TRBV15 and TRBJ2-1, with TRBD2 identical over 7 bases. Germline CDR1 is LNHNV and CDR2 is YYDKDF (reference sequence). The CDR3 length is 16 residues. Trimming took 5 bases from V and 2 from J; bases not matched to a gene: 9. This CDR3 is CATSQTWGLPYNEQFF. The CDR3, as DNA: TGTGCCACCAGCCAGACCTGGGGACTACCCTACAATGAGCAGTTCTTC.

This clonotype was counted at least ten times. The rearrangement joins TRBV7-9 to TRBJ2-7; TRBD1 matches at 7 bases. The CDR3 length is 15 residues. With 1 base clipped from V and 3 bases from J, the junction kept 6 bases outside the gene matches. The germline CDR1 and CDR2 sequences are SEHNR and FQNEAQ (reference sequence). The CDR3 coding sequence is TGTGCCAGCAGCTTAGATGGGGCAGGGGGCTACGAGCAGTACTTC. Its protein product is CASSLDGAGGYEQYF.

Ten or more counts support this clonotype. This sequence joins TRBV4-3 and TRBJ2-2, with a weak D call TRBD1 (5 bases). V was clipped by 0 bases and J by 3 bases, with 5 bases between them. Germline lookup yields CDR1 LGHNA and CDR2 YSLEER. CDR3 length: 14 amino acids. CDR3 sequence (DNA): TGCGCCAGCAGCCAAGACAGGGACACCGGGGAGCTGTTTTTT. Its translation: CASSQDRDTGELFF.

In this sample, this clonotype turned up a few times. V usage is TRBV28 and J usage is TRBJ2-7; D possibly corresponds to TRBD2 (6 bases). CDR3 length equals 15 residues. Germline CDR1 is MDHEN and CDR2 is SYDVKM. The V gene lost 5 bases and the J gene lost 4 bases, with 18 bases spanning the gap. The CDR3 DNA follows: TGTGCCAGCAGTCTCCCGGGGGATGCTTATTACGAGCAGTACTTC. The encoded protein is CASSLPGDAYYEQYF.

The V call is TRBV2, the J call TRBJ2-5; D is undetermined. The CDR3 sequence is 12 residues long. V lost 3 bases, J lost 5 bases, and 7 bases lay in between. Germline-derived CDR1 and CDR2 are SNHLY and FYNNEI. CDR3 protein: CASSEIDETQYF. The CDR3 nucleotides are TGTGCCAGCAGTGAGATTGATGAGACCCAGTACTTC. Full variable domain (remainder filled in from reference TRBV2 and TRBJ2-5): EPEVTQTPSHQVTQMGQEVILRCVPISNHLYFYWYRQILGQKVEFLVSFYNNEISEKSEIFDDQFSVERPDGSNFTLKIRSTKLEDSAMYFCASSEIDETQYFGPGTRLLVL.

In this sample, this clonotype turned up a few times. The rearrangement joins TRBV7-2 to TRBJ2-1, with TRBD1 matching 7 bases. CDR3 length: 16 residues. V trimming: 5 bases; J trimming: 5 bases; junction bases outside the gene matches: 12. Germline CDR1 and CDR2: SGHTA and FQGNSA. In nucleotides, the CDR3 is TGTGCCAGCAGCATCCCCGGGACAGTAACTCACAATGAGCAGTTCTTC. Protein: CASSIPGTVTHNEQFF.

This clonotype was found many times. CDR3 bases: TGCGCCAGCAGCTTGATTCCTAGCGGGAGCCACAATGAGCAGTTCTTC. This sequence encodes CASSLIPSGSHNEQFF. The chain employs TRBV5-1 and TRBJ2-1; the match to TRBD2 covers 10 bases. CDR3 size: 16 residues. Germline CDR1 and CDR2: SGHRS and YFSETQ. Trimming took 1 base from V and 5 from J; bases not matched to a gene: 6.

This chain connects TRBV13 to TRBJ2-7; 9 bases fit TRBD1. The J segment lost 2 bases and the V segment lost 5 bases, leaving 7 bases of the junction unmatched. Germline values: CDR1 PRHDT, CDR2 FYEKMQ (reference sequence). The CDR3 consists of 15 residues. The CDR3 region has the DNA TGTGCCAGCAGCGAGGTGGGGACAGGGACCTACGAGCAGTACTTC. Amino acid sequence: CASSEVGTGTYEQYF.

In this sample, this clonotype turned up a few times. The chain is built from TRBV15 and TRBJ2-7, with D tentatively TRBD1 (5 bases). The CDR3 covers 14 residues. V lost 0 bases and J 3 bases, leaving 9 bases between the germline ends. Germline V lookup: CDR1 LNHNV, CDR2 YYDKDF (reference sequence). CDR3 DNA sequence: TGTGCCACCAGCAGAGATGGGGCAGGCTACGAGCAGTACTTC. Its translation: CATSRDGAGYEQYF. Full variable domain (missing parts from reference TRBV15 and TRBJ2-7): DAMVIQNPRYQVTQFGKPVTLSCSQTLNHNVMYWYQQKSSQAPKLLFHYYDKDFNNEADTPDNFQSRRPNTSFCFLDIRSPGLGDTAMYLCATSRDGAGYEQYFGPGTRLTVT.

The J gene is TRBJ2-7, the V gene TRBV29-1, with TRBD2 matching over 8 bases. V gave up 7 bases and J gave up 5 bases; unmatched junction bases: 13. Germline-derived CDR1 and CDR2 are SQVTM and ANQGSEA. The CDR3 spans 14 residues. CDR3 sequence (DNA): TGCAGCGCCGAAGGCCTAGCGGGTACCCACGAGCAGTACTTC. Translation: CSAEGLAGTHEQYF.

This clonotype was picked up many times. The chain uses TRBV29-1 and TRBJ2-1; the match to TRBD2 covers 8 bases. CDR1 is SQVTM and CDR2 is ANQGSEA in the germline V gene. This CDR3 region has 15 residues. Germline trimming cut 8 bases from V and 5 bases from J; bases unmatched to any gene: 14. The CDR3 nucleotides are TGCAGCTCCATTGCAAGCGGGAGACCCCACAATGAGCAGTTCTTC. Its protein is CSSIASGRPHNEQFF.

This clonotype was seen repeatedly, ten times or more. CDR3 DNA sequence: TGTGCCAGCAGTTTAGCGGACAGTAGCAATCAGCCCCAGCATTTT. Protein: CASSLADSSNQPQHF. The chain carries TRBV28 and TRBJ1-5; TRBD1 might be the D (6 bases). The germline V gene has CDR1 MDHEN and CDR2 SYDVKM. V lost 2 bases and J 0 bases, leaving 8 bases between the germline ends. There are 15 residues in the CDR3. Supplemented by reference TRBV28 and TRBJ1-5, the full variable domain reads DVKVTQSSRYLVKRTGEKVFLECVQDMDHENMFWYRQDPGLGLRLIYFSYDVKMKEKGDIPEGYSVSREKKERFSLILESASTNQTSMYLCASSLADSSNQPQHFGDGTRLSIL.

Only a few counts were recorded for this clonotype. V and J are TRBV6-2 or TRBV6-3 and TRBJ2-7; D is perhaps TRBD1 or TRBD2 (5 bases each). V was cut by 6 bases and J by 7 bases, with 31 bases left in between. Germline V CDR1 and CDR2: MNHEY, SVGEGT. The CDR3 runs 18 residues. DNA for the CDR3: TGTGCCAGCAGCGCCCCGGAAGGGGCCTACGGAGGTACTTGGGAGCAGTACTTC. Translated: CASSAPEGAYGGTWEQYF.

The chain links TRBV27 to TRBJ2-3, with 8 bases aligning to TRBD1. Germline V gives CDR1 MNHEY, CDR2 SMNVEV (reference sequence). V gave up 8 bases and J gave up 2 bases; unmatched junction bases: 6. The CDR3 runs 14 residues. The CDR3 sequence: CASGWTGSTDTQYF. In nucleotides, the CDR3 is TGTGCCAGCGGCTGGACAGGGTCCACAGATACGCAGTATTTT.

This clonotype was seen a few times. This sequence joins TRBV20-1 and TRBJ2-1; 8 nucleotides align to TRBD1. With V trimmed by 5 bases and J by 5 bases, 8 bases remained unmatched. Germline lookup yields CDR1 DFQATT and CDR2 SNEGSKA (reference sequence). The CDR3 extends over 14 amino acids. This CDR3 is CSAGPGTGNNEQFF. Written as DNA, the CDR3 is TGCAGTGCTGGACCCGGGACAGGTAACAATGAGCAGTTCTTC.

This clonotype was counted only a few times. The chain couples TRBV4-2 to TRBJ1-3, with 8 bases that match TRBD1. Trimming removed 0 bases from V and 3 bases from J; junction bases left unmatched: 7. The CDR3 is 17 residues long. CDR1 and CDR2 (germline): LGHNA, YNFKEQ. The CDR3 region has the DNA TGTGCCAGCAGCCAAGATCTTGGACAGGGAGGTGGAAACACCATATATTTT. This codes for CASSQDLGQGGGNTIYF.

The genes are TRBV28 and TRBJ2-4; the match to TRBD1 covers 9 bases. Trimming removed 3 bases from V and 2 bases from J; junction bases left unmatched: 5. Germline assignment: CDR1 MDHEN and CDR2 SYDVKM. This CDR3 has 16 amino acids. The CDR3 DNA reads TGTGCCAGCAGTTTGGTGACAGGGGGATCCAAAAACATTCAGTACTTC. Its translation: CASSLVTGGSKNIQYF. Using reference TRBV28 and TRBJ2-4 for the parts outside the CDR3, the full variable domain is DVKVTQSSRYLVKRTGEKVFLECVQDMDHENMFWYRQDPGLGLRLIYFSYDVKMKEKGDIPEGYSVSREKKERFSLILESASTNQTSMYLCASSLVTGGSKNIQYFGAGTRLSVL.

This clonotype was seen a few times. The V and J genes are TRBV3-1 and TRBJ2-2; tentative D call: TRBD2 (5 bases). CDR1 and CDR2 (germline): LGHDT, YNNKEL (reference sequence). The CDR3 loop spans 15 amino acids. Trimming took 0 bases from V and 7 from J, leaving 12 bases between them. CDR3: CASSQDALAIGELFF. For the CDR3, the DNA is TGTGCCAGCAGCCAAGACGCTCTAGCAATCGGGGAGCTGTTTTTT.

There are a few counts of this clonotype. The V call is TRBV5-1, the J call TRBJ2-7, with D possibly being TRBD2 (6 bases). This CDR3 is built from 14 residues. Deletions cut 5 bases from V and 5 bases from J, with 17 bases between. The germline gives CDR1 SGHRS, CDR2 YFSETQ. CDR3 DNA sequence: TGCGCCAGCAGGCCGCCCGGGGAGGTCAACGAGCAGTACTTC. Amino acids: CASRPPGEVNEQYF.

This clonotype was recorded at least ten times. The genes are TRBV7-9 and TRBJ2-7; D gene unclear. The CDR3 sequence is 14 residues long. Germline V gene data show CDR1 as SEHNR and CDR2 as FQNEAQ (reference sequence). Trimming left V 2 bases short and J 3 bases short, with 11 bases between. The CDR3 loop is CASSLSVVGYEQYF. Written as DNA, the CDR3 is TGTGCCAGCAGCTTATCCGTTGTGGGCTACGAGCAGTACTTC. Drawing the rest from reference TRBV7-9 and TRBJ2-7, the complete variable domain is DTGVSQNPRHKITKRGQNVTFRCDPISEHNRLYWYRQTLGQGPEFLTYFQNEAQLEKSRLLSDRFSAERPKGSFSTLEIQRTEQGDSAMYLCASSLSVVGYEQYFGPGTRLTVT.

Only a few counts were recorded for this clonotype. This chain joins TRBV6-5 and TRBJ2-3; D perhaps matches TRBD1 (6 bases). Germline V gene lookup returns CDR1 MNHEY and CDR2 SVGAGI. V lost 5 bases, J lost 0 bases, and 12 bases lay in between. This CDR3 is built from 15 residues. CDR3 sequence: CASSNEGVSTDTQYF. In DNA, the CDR3 is TGTGCCAGCAGTAACGAGGGGGTTAGCACAGATACGCAGTATTTT.

The chain is built from TRBV29-1 and TRBJ2-1; D perhaps matches TRBD2 (6 bases). The germline V gene encodes CDR1 SQVTM and CDR2 ANQGSEA. The V end lost 8 bases, the J end lost 8 bases, and 16 bases lay between the germline ends. This CDR3 has 12 amino acids. The CDR3 reads CSPRGFGDEQFF. The CDR3 DNA sequence: TGCAGCCCTCGGGGGTTCGGGGATGAGCAGTTCTTC.

The chain employs TRBV9 and TRBJ2-5; 9 bases agree with TRBD1. The germline gives CDR1 SGDLS, CDR2 YYNGEE. This CDR3 is 15 amino acids long. The J segment lost 6 bases and the V segment lost 0 bases, leaving 6 bases of the junction unmatched. CDR3 region: CASSVEGTGLQTQYF. The CDR3 coding sequence is TGTGCCAGCAGCGTAGAGGGGACAGGGCTACAGACCCAGTACTTC.

This chain links TRBV29-1 with TRBJ2-2; D perhaps matches TRBD2 (5 bases). The germline V gene has CDR1 SQVTM and CDR2 ANQGSEA. The CDR3 spans 12 residues. Trimming took 2 bases from V and 6 from J, leaving 7 bases between them. The CDR3 region is CSVESGAGELFF. The CDR3 DNA is TGCAGCGTTGAAAGCGGCGCCGGGGAGCTGTTTTTT.

This clonotype was seen ten or more times. The gene calls are TRBV18 and TRBJ2-1, with TRBD1 matching over 11 bases. CDR3 length: 18 amino acids. CDR1 and CDR2 (germline): KGHSH, LQKENI. V lost 0 bases to trimming and J lost 4 bases; unmatched junction nucleotides: 8. CDR3 sequence reads: CASSPPVRTGGLYNEQFF. As DNA, the CDR3 is TGTGCCAGCTCACCACCGGTTAGGACAGGGGGCCTTTACAATGAGCAGTTCTTC.

V gene TRBV27 combines with J gene TRBJ2-2; TRBD2 might be the D (6 bases). The germline V gene encodes CDR1 MNHEY and CDR2 SMNVEV (reference sequence). CDR3 length equals 17 residues. Trimming removed 6 bases at V and 0 bases at J, with 17 bases between. The CDR3 DNA reads as TGTGCCAGCAGCCACAACAGGTGGGGGGCGAACACCGGGGAGCTGTTTTTT. Translation gives CASSHNRWGANTGELFF.